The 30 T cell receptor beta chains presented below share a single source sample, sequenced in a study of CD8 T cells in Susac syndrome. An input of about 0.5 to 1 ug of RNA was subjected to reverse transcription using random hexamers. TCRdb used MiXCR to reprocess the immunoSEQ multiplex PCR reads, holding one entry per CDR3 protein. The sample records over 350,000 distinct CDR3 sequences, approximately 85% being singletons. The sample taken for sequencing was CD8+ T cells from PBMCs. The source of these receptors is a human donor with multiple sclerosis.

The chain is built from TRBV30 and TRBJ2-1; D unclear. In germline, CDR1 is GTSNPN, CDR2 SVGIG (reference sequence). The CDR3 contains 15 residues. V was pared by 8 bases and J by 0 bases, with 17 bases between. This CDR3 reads CARTSSRSSYNEQFF. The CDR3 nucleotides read TGTGCCCGGACCAGCTCTAGGAGCTCCTACAATGAGCAGTTCTTC.

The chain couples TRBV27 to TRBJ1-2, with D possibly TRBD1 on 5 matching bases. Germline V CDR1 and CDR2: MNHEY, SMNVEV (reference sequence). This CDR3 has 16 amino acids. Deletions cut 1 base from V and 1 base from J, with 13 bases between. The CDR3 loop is CASSLFGTEINYGYTF. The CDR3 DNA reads TGTGCCAGCAGTTTATTCGGGACGGAAATTAACTATGGCTACACCTTC.

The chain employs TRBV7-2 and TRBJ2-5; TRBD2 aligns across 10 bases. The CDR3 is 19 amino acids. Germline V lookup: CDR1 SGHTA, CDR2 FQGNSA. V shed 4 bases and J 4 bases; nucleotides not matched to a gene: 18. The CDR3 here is CASSSVPPDLAGEGETQYF. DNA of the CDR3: TGTGCCAGCAGCTCAGTCCCCCCCGATCTAGCGGGAGAGGGAGAGACCCAGTACTTC.

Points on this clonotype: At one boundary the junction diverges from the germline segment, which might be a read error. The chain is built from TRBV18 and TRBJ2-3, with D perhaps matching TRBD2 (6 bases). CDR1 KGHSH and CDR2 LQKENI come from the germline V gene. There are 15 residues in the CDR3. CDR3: CASAPEGVITDTQYF. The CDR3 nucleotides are TGTGCCAGCGCACCGGAGGGCGTGATAACAGATACGCAGTATTTT.

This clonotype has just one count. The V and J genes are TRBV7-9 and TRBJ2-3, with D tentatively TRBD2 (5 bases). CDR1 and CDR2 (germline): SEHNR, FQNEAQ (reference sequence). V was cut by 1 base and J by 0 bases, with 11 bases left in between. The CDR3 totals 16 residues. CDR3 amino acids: CASSLGKDWSTDTQYF. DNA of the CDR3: TGTGCCAGCAGCTTAGGAAAGGACTGGAGCACAGATACGCAGTATTTT.

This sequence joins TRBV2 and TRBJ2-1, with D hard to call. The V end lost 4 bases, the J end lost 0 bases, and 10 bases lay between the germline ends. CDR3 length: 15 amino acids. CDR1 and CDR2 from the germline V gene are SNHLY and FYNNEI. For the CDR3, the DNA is TGTGCCAGCAGTGCCGACATGAGCTCCTACAATGAGCAGTTCTTC. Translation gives CASSADMSSYNEQFF.

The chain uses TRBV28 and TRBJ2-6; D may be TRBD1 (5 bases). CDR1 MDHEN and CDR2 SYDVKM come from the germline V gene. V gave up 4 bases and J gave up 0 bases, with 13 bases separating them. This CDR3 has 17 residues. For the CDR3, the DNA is TGTGCCAGCAGTTCGGTCAGGGCAAGCTCTGGGGCCAACGTCCTGACTTTC. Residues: CASSSVRASSGANVLTF.

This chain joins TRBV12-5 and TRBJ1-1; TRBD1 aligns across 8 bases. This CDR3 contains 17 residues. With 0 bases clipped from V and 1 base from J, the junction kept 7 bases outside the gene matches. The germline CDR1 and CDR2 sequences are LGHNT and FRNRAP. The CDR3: CASGLVQGTGGNTEAFF. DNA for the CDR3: TGTGCTAGTGGTTTGGTACAAGGGACAGGAGGGAACACTGAAGCTTTCTTT. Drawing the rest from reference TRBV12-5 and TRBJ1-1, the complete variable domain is DARVTQTPRHKVTEMGQEVTMRCQPILGHNTVFWYRQTMMQGLELLAYFRNRAPLDDSGMPKDRFSAEMPDATLATLKIQPSEPRDSAVYFCASGLVQGTGGNTEAFFGQGTRLTVV.

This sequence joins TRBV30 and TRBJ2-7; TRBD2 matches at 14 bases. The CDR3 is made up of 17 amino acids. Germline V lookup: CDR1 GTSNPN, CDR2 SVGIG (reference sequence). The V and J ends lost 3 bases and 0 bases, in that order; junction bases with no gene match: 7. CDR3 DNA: TGTGCCTGGAGAGGACTAGCGGGGGGCCTTAGCTCCTACGAGCAGTACTTC. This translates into CAWRGLAGGLSSYEQYF.

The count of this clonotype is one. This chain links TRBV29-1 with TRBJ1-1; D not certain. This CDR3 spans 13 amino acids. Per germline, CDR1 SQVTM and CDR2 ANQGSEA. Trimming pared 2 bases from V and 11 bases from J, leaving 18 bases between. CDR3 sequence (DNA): TGCAGCGTTGAACCCCCGGAGGCTTCGGGGGCTTTCTTT. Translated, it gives CSVEPPEASGAFF.

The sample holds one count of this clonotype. CDR3 loop: CASTLRDSVSYEQYF. CDR3 sequence (DNA): TGTGCCAGCACCCTCCGGGACAGTGTTTCCTACGAGCAGTACTTC. This rearrangement joins TRBV28 to TRBJ2-7, with 7 positions matching TRBD1. Germline-derived CDR1 and CDR2 are MDHEN and SYDVKM. The V and J ends lost 7 bases and 1 base, in that order; junction bases with no gene match: 10. CDR3 length: 15 residues.

Here the CDR3 reads CASSFPPAAQNTEAFF. The CDR3 nucleotides read TGTGCCAGCAGTTTCCCCCCCGCAGCACAGAACACTGAAGCTTTCTTT. The chain uses TRBV12-3 or TRBV12-4 and TRBJ1-1; D gene ambiguous. V lost 3 bases, J lost 1 base, and 15 bases lay in between. The CDR3 consists of 16 residues.

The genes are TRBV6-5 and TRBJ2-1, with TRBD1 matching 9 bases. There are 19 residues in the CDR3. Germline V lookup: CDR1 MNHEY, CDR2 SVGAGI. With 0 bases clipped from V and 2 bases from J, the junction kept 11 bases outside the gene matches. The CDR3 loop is CASSYSGTGHLPAYNEQFF. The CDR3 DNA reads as TGTGCCAGCAGTTACTCCGGGACAGGGCATCTTCCTGCCTACAATGAGCAGTTCTTC.

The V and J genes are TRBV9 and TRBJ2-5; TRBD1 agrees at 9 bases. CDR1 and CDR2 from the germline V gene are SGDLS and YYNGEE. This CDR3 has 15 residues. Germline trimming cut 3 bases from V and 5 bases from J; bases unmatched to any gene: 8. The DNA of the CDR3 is TGTGCCAGCAGCGCACAGGGGGCGAATAGGGAGACCCAGTACTTC. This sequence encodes CASSAQGANRETQYF.

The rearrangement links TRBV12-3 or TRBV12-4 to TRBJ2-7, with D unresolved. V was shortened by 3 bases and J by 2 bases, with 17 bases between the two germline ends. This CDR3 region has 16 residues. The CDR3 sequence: CASSFATVVMTYEQYF. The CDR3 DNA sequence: TGTGCCAGCAGTTTTGCGACTGTCGTAATGACCTACGAGCAGTACTTC.

CDR3 in DNA: TGTGCCTGGAGTGTCGATCCATTCTACGAGCAGTACTTC. As protein: CAWSVDPFYEQYF. V and J are TRBV30 and TRBJ2-7; D gene unclear. The CDR3 totals 13 residues. Germline V lookup: CDR1 GTSNPN, CDR2 SVGIG (reference sequence). Trimming pared 0 bases from V and 3 bases from J, leaving 9 bases between.

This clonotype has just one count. CDR3 sequence (DNA): TGTGCCAGCAGCCAAGATGAGTCAGCTGGCTACACCTTC. As protein: CASSQDESAGYTF. V is TRBV4-2 and J is TRBJ1-2; D remains unclear. Trimming shortened V by 0 bases and J by 7 bases, and 9 bases separated the two germline ends. This CDR3 region has 13 residues. Germline V lookup: CDR1 LGHNA, CDR2 YNFKEQ.

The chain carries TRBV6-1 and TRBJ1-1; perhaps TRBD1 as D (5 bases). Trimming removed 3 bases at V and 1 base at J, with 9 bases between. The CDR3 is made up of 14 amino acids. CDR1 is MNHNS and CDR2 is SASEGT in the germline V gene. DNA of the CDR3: TGTGCCAGCAGTGAGGCAGGGACGAACACTGAAGCTTTCTTT. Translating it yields CASSEAGTNTEAFF.

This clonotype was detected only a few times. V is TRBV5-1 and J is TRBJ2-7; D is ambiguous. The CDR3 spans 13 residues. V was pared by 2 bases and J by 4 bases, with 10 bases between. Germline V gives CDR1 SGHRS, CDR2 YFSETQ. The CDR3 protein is CASSLDRNYEQYF. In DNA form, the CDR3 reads TGCGCCAGCAGCTTAGATCGGAATTACGAGCAGTACTTC.

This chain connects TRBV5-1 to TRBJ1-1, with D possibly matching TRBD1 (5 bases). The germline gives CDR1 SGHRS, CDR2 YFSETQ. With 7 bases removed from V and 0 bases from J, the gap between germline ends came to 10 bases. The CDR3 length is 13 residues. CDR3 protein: CASSGAVNTEAFF. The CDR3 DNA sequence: TGCGCCAGCTCCGGGGCGGTGAACACTGAAGCTTTCTTT.

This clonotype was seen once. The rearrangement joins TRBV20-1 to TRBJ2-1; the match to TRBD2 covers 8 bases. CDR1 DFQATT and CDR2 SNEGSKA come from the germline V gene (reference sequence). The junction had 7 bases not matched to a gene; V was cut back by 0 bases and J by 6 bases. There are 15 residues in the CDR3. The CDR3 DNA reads TGCAGTGCTAGAGATAAGCGGGAGTCGGTCAATGAGCAGTTCTTC. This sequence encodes CSARDKRESVNEQFF.

As DNA, the CDR3 is TGTGCCAGCAGTGTCCCACTCACTAGCGGGAACAATGAGCAGTTCTTC. Protein sequence: CASSVPLTSGNNEQFF. The gene calls are TRBV27 and TRBJ2-1, with 10 positions matching TRBD2. Germline values: CDR1 MNHEY, CDR2 SMNVEV (reference sequence). CDR3 length: 16 residues. V shed 5 bases and J 5 bases; nucleotides not matched to a gene: 9.

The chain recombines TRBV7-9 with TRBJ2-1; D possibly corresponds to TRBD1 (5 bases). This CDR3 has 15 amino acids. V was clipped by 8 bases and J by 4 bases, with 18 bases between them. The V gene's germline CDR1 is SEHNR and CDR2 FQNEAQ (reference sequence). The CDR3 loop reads CASVWLQGPYNEQFF. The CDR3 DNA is TGTGCCAGCGTTTGGTTGCAGGGCCCTTACAATGAGCAGTTCTTC. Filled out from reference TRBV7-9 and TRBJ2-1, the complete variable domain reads DTGVSQNPRHKITKRGQNVTFRCDPISEHNRLYWYRQTLGQGPEFLTYFQNEAQLEKSRLLSDRFSAERPKGSFSTLEIQRTEQGDSAMYLCASVWLQGPYNEQFFGPGTRLTVL.

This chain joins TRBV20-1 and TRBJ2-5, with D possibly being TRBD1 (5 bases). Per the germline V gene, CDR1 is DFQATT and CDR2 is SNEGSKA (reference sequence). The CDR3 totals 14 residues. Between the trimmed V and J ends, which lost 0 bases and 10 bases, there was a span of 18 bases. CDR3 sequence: CSARDFRVLGDQYF. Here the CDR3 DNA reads TGCAGTGCTAGAGATTTCAGGGTGCTAGGGGACCAGTACTTC.

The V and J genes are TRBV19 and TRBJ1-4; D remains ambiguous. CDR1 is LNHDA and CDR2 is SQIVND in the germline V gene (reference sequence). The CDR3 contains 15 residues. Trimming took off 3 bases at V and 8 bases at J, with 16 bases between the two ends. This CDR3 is CASSIAHTTVEKLFF. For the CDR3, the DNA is TGTGCCAGTAGTATCGCTCACACGACGGTGGAAAAACTGTTTTTT.

The CDR3 nucleotides are TGTGCCAGCAGCCCCCTCTTCGAGGGAGATGGCGGCTACACCTTC. Its translation is CASSPLFEGDGGYTF. The chain couples TRBV12-3 or TRBV12-4 to TRBJ1-2; D not resolved. The V gene lost 6 bases and the J gene lost 8 bases, with 22 bases spanning the gap. The CDR3 sequence is 15 residues long.

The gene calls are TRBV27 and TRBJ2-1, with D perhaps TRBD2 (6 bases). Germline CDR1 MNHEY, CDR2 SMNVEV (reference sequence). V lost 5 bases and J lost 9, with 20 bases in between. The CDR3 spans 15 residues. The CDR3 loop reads CASSRGVSGWSEQFF. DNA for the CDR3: TGTGCCAGCAGTCGTGGGGTCAGCGGGTGGTCTGAGCAGTTCTTC.

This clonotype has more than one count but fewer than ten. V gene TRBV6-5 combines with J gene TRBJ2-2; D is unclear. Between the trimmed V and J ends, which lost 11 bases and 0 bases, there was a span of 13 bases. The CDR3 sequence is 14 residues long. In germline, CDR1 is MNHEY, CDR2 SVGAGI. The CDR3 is CAARTRPNTGELFF. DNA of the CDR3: TGTGCCGCTCGGACGAGGCCGAACACCGGGGAGCTGTTTTTT.

The CDR3 nucleotides are TGTGCCAGCACCCCGGTCACTCCATACCAGGATGAGCAGTTCTTC. This codes for CASTPVTPYQDEQFF. The V and J genes are TRBV6-1 and TRBJ2-1; D gene unclear. V shed 7 bases and J shed 8 bases, with 21 bases lying between them. CDR3 size: 15 residues. Germline CDR1 and CDR2: MNHNS and SASEGT.

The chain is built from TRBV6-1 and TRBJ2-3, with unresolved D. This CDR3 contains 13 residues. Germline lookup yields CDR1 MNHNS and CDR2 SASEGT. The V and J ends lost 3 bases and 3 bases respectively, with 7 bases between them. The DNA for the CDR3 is TGTGCCAGCAGTGAGTGGATTACAGATACGCAGTATTTT. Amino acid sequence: CASSEWITDTQYF.